Presented here are 27 T cell receptor beta chains from one specimen sequenced in a study of T-cell memory formation after mild COVID-19. MiXCR, applied by TCRdb to the 5' RACE reads, yields one record per CDR3 protein. The data contain about 470,000 distinct CDR3 sequences, about 20% of them seen just once; the ten biggest clones take up approximately 13%. Sequencing was performed on PBMCs or a T cell subset sorted from them (not recorded which). The origin of the receptors is an adult woman who had mild COVID-19 (a few samples of this study predate the infection). Cell type and time point are not known.

The chain joins TRBV4-3 to TRBJ2-5; TRBD2 is a possible D gene (5 bases). With 1 base removed from V and 0 bases from J, the gap between germline ends came to 6 bases. The germline CDR1 and CDR2 sequences are LGHNA and YSLEER. The CDR3 contains 14 residues. This CDR3 is CASSQGTYQETQYF. The DNA of the CDR3 is TGCGCCAGCAGCCAAGGGACTTACCAAGAGACCCAGTACTTC.

This clonotype was found a few times. The CDR3 coding sequence is TGTGCCAGCAGTCCTGACGACTATGGCTACACCTTC. Translated: CASSPDDYGYTF. The chain links TRBV6-1 to TRBJ1-2; D call uncertain. V was pared by 5 bases and J by 3 bases, with 7 bases between. In germline, CDR1 is MNHNS, CDR2 SASEGT. This CDR3 has 12 amino acids.

The table lists this clonotype with many counts. The chain links TRBV12-3 or TRBV12-4 to TRBJ2-4; a possible D gene is TRBD1 (6 bases). V was shortened by 3 bases and J by 7 bases, with 16 bases between the two germline ends. The CDR3 spans 15 residues. DNA of the CDR3: TGTGCCAGCAGTTTGGTACAGGGCAATCTGAACATTCAGTACTTC. Translation gives CASSLVQGNLNIQYF.

This chain connects TRBV20-1 to TRBJ2-1, with TRBD2 identical over 12 bases. J gave up 5 bases and V 4 bases, and 9 bases lay outside the gene matches. The CDR3 totals 16 residues. CDR1 is DFQATT, CDR2 SNEGSKA, per germline (reference sequence). The CDR3 loop reads CSAIARLAGEDNEQFF. The CDR3, as DNA: TGCAGTGCTATAGCCCGACTAGCGGGAGAAGACAATGAGCAGTTCTTC.

The chain uses TRBV19 and TRBJ2-5; maybe TRBD1 (7 bases). Germline V gene sequence: CDR1 LNHDA, CDR2 SQIVND (reference sequence). V was shortened by 3 bases and J by 1 base, with 12 bases between the two germline ends. The CDR3 loop spans 15 amino acids. CDR3 amino acids: CASSIGGGLQETQYF. In DNA, the CDR3 is TGTGCCAGTAGTATCGGAGGGGGCCTCCAAGAGACCCAGTACTTC.

The chain uses TRBV20-1 and TRBJ1-2; possibly TRBD1 for D (5 bases). With 0 bases removed from V and 9 bases from J, the gap between germline ends came to 14 bases. Germline V gene lookup returns CDR1 DFQATT and CDR2 SNEGSKA (reference sequence). The CDR3 runs to 13 residues. The CDR3: CSARDGAGKRYTF. The CDR3 DNA reads TGCAGTGCTAGAGATGGGGCAGGGAAGCGCTACACCTTC.

This clonotype was observed a handful of times. The V call is TRBV29-1, the J call TRBJ1-5; unclear D gene. Germline V gives CDR1 SQVTM, CDR2 ANQGSEA. V lost 6 bases to trimming and J lost 0 bases, with 9 bases between them. The CDR3 totals 13 residues. CDR3 nucleotide sequence: TGCAGCGTCGCGGTGAATAGCAATCAGCCCCAGCATTTT. Translated, it gives CSVAVNSNQPQHF.

V is TRBV24-1 and J is TRBJ1-5; 7 bases are shared with TRBD1. Unmatched junction bases numbered 9, after V lost 8 bases and J lost 3 bases. The CDR3 totals 15 residues. The germline V gene encodes CDR1 KGHDR and CDR2 SFDVKD. CDR3 sequence (DNA): TGTGCCACCACCCCCGGACAGGACTACAATCAGCCCCAGCATTTT. Encoded protein: CATTPGQDYNQPQHF.

Written as DNA, the CDR3 is TGTGCCTGGAGTGTAACGTACGAGCAGTACTTC. Translated: CAWSVTYEQYF. The J gene is TRBJ2-7, the V gene TRBV30; D gene ambiguous. Germline CDR1 reads GTSNPN; CDR2 reads SVGIG (reference sequence). The CDR3 runs to 11 residues. Trimming shortened V by 0 bases and J by 4 bases, and 4 bases separated the two germline ends. The full variable domain, rest sourced from reference TRBV30 and TRBJ2-7, is SQTIHQWPATLVQPVGSPLSLECTVEGTSNPNLYWYRQAAGRGLQLLFYSVGIGQISSEVPQNLSASRPQDRQFILSSKKLLLSDSGFYLCAWSVTYEQYFGPGTRLTVT.

This clonotype was recorded a few times. Compared with germline, one end of the junction differs, possibly owing to a read error. The J gene is TRBJ2-1, the V gene TRBV12-3 or TRBV12-4; no reliable D call. The CDR3 totals 17 residues. CDR3 residues: CASRLGNGAPGYNEQFF. The CDR3 region has the DNA TGTGCCAGCAGATTAGGAAACGGAGCCCCCGGCTACAATGAGCAGTTCTTC.

In this sample, this clonotype turned up a few times. The chain is built from TRBV7-9 and TRBJ2-4; 9 bases line up with TRBD2. Germline lookup yields CDR1 SEHNR and CDR2 FQNEAQ (reference sequence). The CDR3 extends over 18 amino acids. V was pared by 5 bases and J by 4 bases, with 15 bases of the junction left unmatched. The CDR3 sequence is CASSLFGGRATRKNIQYF. The CDR3 nucleotides are TGTGCCAGCAGCCTCTTCGGCGGGAGGGCCACTAGAAAAAACATTCAGTACTTC. The variable domain in full, with the rest retrieved from reference TRBV7-9 and TRBJ2-4, is DTGVSQNPRHKITKRGQNVTFRCDPISEHNRLYWYRQTLGQGPEFLTYFQNEAQLEKSRLLSDRFSAERPKGSFSTLEIQRTEQGDSAMYLCASSLFGGRATRKNIQYFGAGTRLSVL.

This chain joins TRBV10-3 and TRBJ2-2, with unresolved D. Germline lookup yields CDR1 ENHRY and CDR2 SYGVKD. V gave up 4 bases and J gave up 7 bases, with 13 bases separating them. There are 14 residues in the CDR3. CDR3 DNA sequence: TGTGCCATCAGTGCCAGCCCGGGTGACGGGGAGCTGTTTTTT. It encodes CAISASPGDGELFF.

This clonotype was observed a handful of times. The chain links TRBV12-3 or TRBV12-4 to TRBJ2-3, with TRBD2 matching over 11 bases. Trimming removed 3 bases from V and 4 bases from J; junction bases left unmatched: 6. The CDR3 sequence is 16 residues long. The CDR3 region has the DNA TGTGCCAGCAGTTTTTCGGCTAGCGGGGGGTCAGATACGCAGTATTTT. The encoded protein is CASSFSASGGSDTQYF.

This clonotype showed up just a few times. CDR3 loop: CASSWGGTYEQYF. The CDR3, as DNA: TGTGCCAGCAGCTGGGGAGGTACCTACGAGCAGTACTTC. The V call is TRBV11-2, the J call TRBJ2-7; tentative D call: TRBD2 (6 bases). The V and J ends lost 4 bases and 2 bases respectively, with 9 bases between them. CDR1 is SGHAT and CDR2 is FQNNGV in the germline V gene. CDR3 size: 13 residues.

This clonotype was detected many times. V gene TRBV28 combines with J gene TRBJ2-7, with 10 bases matching TRBD2. Germline CDR1 is MDHEN and CDR2 is SYDVKM. This CDR3 is 14 amino acids long. The V and J ends lost 2 bases and 7 bases, in that order; junction bases with no gene match: 5. CDR3 bases: TGTGCCAGCAGTTTACTAGCGGGAGTTGGAGAGCAGTACTTC. It codes for CASSLLAGVGEQYF.

This clonotype turned up a few times. The chain recombines TRBV4-2 with TRBJ1-4, with 10 bases lining up with TRBD1. Germline-derived CDR1 and CDR2 are LGHNA and YNFKEQ. The CDR3 has 13 residues. Unmatched junction bases numbered 0, after V lost 3 bases and J lost 8 bases. The chain's CDR3 is CASSQGQGEKLFF. The CDR3 coding sequence is TGTGCCAGCAGCCAGGGACAGGGGGAAAAACTGTTTTTT.

This clonotype has more than one count but fewer than ten. This rearrangement joins TRBV19 to TRBJ2-1; no firm D call. The V and J ends lost 1 base and 6 bases respectively, with 4 bases between them. The CDR3 has 12 residues. CDR1 LNHDA and CDR2 SQIVND come from the germline V gene (reference sequence). The CDR3 spells CASSIALNEQFF. CDR3 nucleotides: TGTGCCAGTAGTATAGCGCTCAATGAGCAGTTCTTC.

This clonotype was counted at least ten times. The CDR3 nucleotides read TGTGCCAGCAGCCTTTTACTAGCGGGGGGGATGTCCTACGAGCAGTACTTC. This codes for CASSLLLAGGMSYEQYF. The chain joins TRBV7-2 to TRBJ2-7; 13 bases are a match to TRBD2. The ends lost 5 bases at V and 1 base at J; junction bases unmatched: 8. Germline CDR1 SGHTA, CDR2 FQGNSA. CDR3 length: 17 amino acids.

The chain joins TRBV20-1 to TRBJ2-3, with a possible D match to TRBD1 (5 bases). This CDR3 comprises 14 residues. The germline V gene encodes CDR1 DFQATT and CDR2 SNEGSKA (reference sequence). The ends were cut back, 5 bases at V and 0 bases at J, with 12 bases in the middle. CDR3 sequence: CSAPQGASTDTQYF. The CDR3 coding sequence is TGCAGTGCTCCACAAGGGGCTAGCACAGATACGCAGTATTTT.

The rearrangement links TRBV7-2 to TRBJ2-6, with D uncertain. The CDR3 loop spans 16 amino acids. From germline, CDR1 is SGHTA and CDR2 FQGNSA. V lost 1 base to trimming and J lost 3 bases, with 10 bases between them. The CDR3 protein is CASSLEPVDGANVLTF. CDR3 in DNA: TGTGCCAGCAGCTTAGAACCGGTTGATGGGGCCAACGTCCTGACTTTC.

This clonotype was seen more than once but under ten times. This chain joins TRBV4-1 and TRBJ2-5, with TRBD2 matching over 14 bases. The CDR3 consists of 17 residues. Germline-derived CDR1 and CDR2 are MGHRA and YSYEKL. Unmatched junction bases numbered 4, after V lost 4 bases and J lost 0 bases. CDR3 in DNA: TGCGCCAGCAGCCCACTGGGACTAGCGGGGGACCAAGAGACCCAGTACTTC. Translated: CASSPLGLAGDQETQYF.

This clonotype was picked up many times. The rearrangement links TRBV4-3 to TRBJ2-3; possible D gene TRBD1, 6 bases. Trimming shortened V by 0 bases and J by 5 bases, and 18 bases separated the two germline ends. Germline CDR1 reads LGHNA; CDR2 reads YSLEER. The CDR3 sequence is 17 residues long. CDR3 sequence: CASSQESPGHGGDTQYF. In DNA, the CDR3 is TGCGCCAGCAGCCAAGAATCCCCGGGACACGGAGGAGATACGCAGTATTTT.

This clonotype was detected many times. The V gene is TRBV29-1, the J gene TRBJ2-1; 9 positions match TRBD2. The CDR3 is 14 amino acids. Losses at the gene ends were 7 bases for V and 0 bases for J; bases not matched to a gene: 4. CDR1 is SQVTM and CDR2 is ANQGSEA in the germline V gene. The CDR3 nucleotides read TGCAGCGCCCGTAGCGGGAGCTCCTACAATGAGCAGTTCTTC. It specifies CSARSGSSYNEQFF.

The chain is built from TRBV27 and TRBJ1-1; D call uncertain. CDR3 length: 13 amino acids. V was trimmed by 4 bases and J by 4 bases, leaving 10 bases between them. The germline V gene has CDR1 MNHEY and CDR2 SMNVEV (reference sequence). CDR3 DNA sequence: TGTGCCAGCAGTTCTGCAGTGCTCACTGAAGCTTTCTTT. It encodes CASSSAVLTEAFF.

Concerning this clonotype: The junction departs from the called germline gene at one end, perhaps through a read error. This chain links TRBV3-1 with TRBJ2-7, with TRBD1 matching 10 bases. The CDR3 runs to 14 residues. Germline lookup yields CDR1 LGHDT and CDR2 YNNKEL (reference sequence). The CDR3 sequence is CASSRNRDRGTLGF. CDR3 coding DNA: TGTGCCAGCAGCCGGAACCGGGACAGGGGTACCCTTGGCTTC.

This clonotype was recorded a few times. This rearrangement joins TRBV7-6 to TRBJ2-3; D may be TRBD2 (7 bases). The V end lost 6 bases, the J end lost 1 base, and 14 bases lay between the germline ends. Germline CDR1 reads SGHVS; CDR2 reads FNYEAQ. The CDR3 totals 15 residues. The CDR3 bases are TGTGCCAGCAGTCCGGGGGCGGGGGGCACAGATACGCAGTATTTT. Protein product: CASSPGAGGTDTQYF.

This clonotype appeared a few times. V usage is TRBV12-3 or TRBV12-4 and J usage is TRBJ2-7, with 8 nucleotides matching TRBD2. The CDR3 loop spans 15 amino acids. The V and J ends lost 7 bases and 3 bases, in that order; junction bases with no gene match: 11. Here the CDR3 DNA reads TGTGCCAGCACCCTCAGCGGGAGAGTCTTCTACGAGCAGTACTTC. Amino acids: CASTLSGRVFYEQYF.